This section outlines one TCR beta chain sequence together with its context. Its specificity is not known. This record comes from a study of blood T cells in healthy people across ages. The CDR3 length is 13 residues. V was clipped by 2 bases and J by 5 bases, with 7 bases between them. The germline CDR1 and CDR2 sequences are ENHRY and SYGVKD. Using a J-beta primer mix together with a sample-barcoded 5' primer, a second PCR was run for about 6 to 12 cycles. Each cDNA molecule was tagged by a template-switch adaptor that had 12 random nucleotides. TCRdb fed the 5' RACE reads into MiXCR, producing one record per CDR3 protein. The sample shows around 1,600,000 distinct CDR3 sequences, 35% to 45% of them seen only once. Study-wide results and limits: Unsorted PBMC material precluded a definitive naive versus antigen-experienced comparison.

Donors ranged from roughly 6 to 100 years old and were healthy Caucasians in Russia. Sequencing was performed on blood. This chain joins TRBV10-3 and TRBJ2-1; no firm D call. This clonotype was sampled from a woman younger than 35 in good health. The CDR3 DNA reads as TGTGCCATCAGTGAGAGCCCGAACAATGAGCAGTTCTTC. Translating gives CAISESPNNEQFF.